This T cell receptor (beta chain) appears in the sequencing data of a study of high-grade serous ovarian cancer treatment subgroups. Study background: Mean per sample: approximately 14,000 reads, about 6,900 unique TCR beta rearrangements.

Profiled with immunoSEQ multiplex PCR; TCRdb holds only in-frame clones, not every one. The profile covers more than 15,000 clones, with approximately 71% appearing a single time and around 4.2% taken by the ten largest. Findings of the study overall: Repertoire analysis covered CDR3 alone, not CDR1 or CDR2. Clonal relatedness tracked neoantigen level, and by trend copy number and mutation load. Different patients shared almost no repertoire; same-patient tumors shared about 0.1 to 0.79.

Tumor samples were taken before definitive surgery or chemotherapy. Regarding this clone: Its antigen is as yet unknown.

CDR3 length: 14 amino acids. From germline, CDR1 is SGHDT and CDR2 YYEEEE. V trimming: 3 bases; J trimming: 9 bases; junction bases outside the gene matches: 10. Sequencing was performed on tumor tissue. This sequence joins TRBV5-6 and TRBJ2-7; TRBD2 aligns across 9 bases. This clonotype originated in a human donor with high-grade serous ovarian cancer. The CDR3 nucleotides read TGTGCCAGCAGCTCCCAGACGGGACTAGCCGCGCAGTACTTC. Its translation: CASSSQTGLAAQYF.